One sample yielded the 28 T cell receptor beta chains listed below, sequenced in a study of T cell changes during pregnancy in multiple sclerosis. Only in-frame clones appear in the TCRdb table, and some are missing; sequencing was by immunoSEQ multiplex PCR. This sample has about 68,000 clones, with around nine tenths found just once. The specimen was peripheral blood, collected in the third trimester of pregnancy. Receptors originate from a female donor with multiple sclerosis, enrolled in a pregnancy study.

The chain recombines TRBV2 with TRBJ2-7; 7 nucleotides line up with TRBD2. The junction had 6 bases not matched to a gene; V was cut back by 7 bases and J by 0 bases. This CDR3 comprises 14 residues. Per the germline V gene, CDR1 is SNHLY and CDR2 is FYNNEI. In DNA, the CDR3 is TGTGCCAGCACGGCGGGAGCAACCTCCTACGAGCAGTACTTC. This sequence encodes CASTAGATSYEQYF.

This clone has only one observation. The chain has TRBV6-1 and TRBJ1-2; maybe TRBD1 (5 bases). V lost 10 bases to trimming and J lost 4 bases, with 16 bases between them. CDR1 MNHNS and CDR2 SASEGT come from the germline V gene. The CDR3 runs to 13 residues. This CDR3 is CAIRDSGLYGYTF. The CDR3 DNA follows: TGTGCCATCCGGGACTCTGGGCTCTATGGCTACACCTTC.

This clone was detected once. The chain joins TRBV7-2 to TRBJ1-1; D gene uncertain. Deletions cut 1 base from V and 7 bases from J, with 10 bases between. Germline lookup yields CDR1 SGHTA and CDR2 FQGNSA. The length of the CDR3 is 13 residues. The CDR3 sequence: CASSLGGGIEAFF. The CDR3 DNA reads as TGTGCCAGCAGCTTAGGTGGCGGGATTGAAGCTTTCTTT.

DNA of the CDR3: TGTGCCAGCAGGACTAGCGGGAGCCCCGGGGAGCTGTTTTTT. Its protein product is CASRTSGSPGELFF. The V gene is TRBV7-2, the J gene TRBJ2-2; 12 positions match TRBD2. V gave up 6 bases and J gave up 6 bases; unmatched junction bases: 2. The CDR3 has 14 residues. The germline V gene encodes CDR1 SGHTA and CDR2 FQGNSA. Full variable domain (missing parts from reference TRBV7-2 and TRBJ2-2): GAGVSQSPSNKVTEKGKDVELRCDPISGHTALYWYRQSLGQGLEFLIYFQGNSAPDKSGLPSDRFSAERTGGSVSTLTIQRTQQEDSAVYLCASRTSGSPGELFFGEGSRLTVL.

The V and J genes are TRBV2 and TRBJ2-2, with a weak D call TRBD2 (5 bases). V was trimmed by 0 bases and J by 2 bases, leaving 10 bases between them. Germline V lookup: CDR1 SNHLY, CDR2 FYNNEI. The CDR3 length is 16 residues. CDR3 loop: CASSEAEVYNTGELFF. CDR3 in DNA: TGTGCCAGCAGTGAAGCGGAGGTGTACAACACCGGGGAGCTGTTTTTT.

The rearrangement uses TRBV7-9 and TRBJ2-1, with 10 bases lining up with TRBD1. V trimming: 7 bases; J trimming: 7 bases; junction bases outside the gene matches: 10. Per germline, CDR1 SEHNR and CDR2 FQNEAQ (reference sequence). The CDR3 contains 15 residues. CDR3: CASTRGGQGKNEQFF. Written as DNA, the CDR3 is TGTGCCAGCACCCGAGGGGGACAGGGGAAAAATGAGCAGTTCTTC.

This chain uses TRBV27 with TRBJ2-3, with D possibly TRBD2 on 5 matching bases. The V end lost 6 bases, the J end lost 6 bases, and 13 bases lay between the germline ends. Germline V gives CDR1 MNHEY, CDR2 SMNVEV (reference sequence). CDR3 length equals 13 residues. CDR3 residues: CASRQRGQDTQYF. CDR3 DNA sequence: TGTGCCAGCAGACAACGCGGGCAGGATACGCAGTATTTT.

V usage is TRBV7-9 and J usage is TRBJ2-3; TRBD2 matches 10 bases. Germline assignment: CDR1 SEHNR and CDR2 FQNEAQ (reference sequence). The CDR3 runs 15 residues. Unmatched junction bases numbered 9, after V lost 8 bases and J lost 4 bases. The CDR3 DNA reads as TGTGCCAGCGGCTGGAGCGGGGGGGCCCCAGATACGCAGTATTTT. Translation: CASGWSGGAPDTQYF.

A note on this clone: One junction end does not reproduce the germline sequence, and a read error may be involved. This chain joins TRBV19 and TRBJ2-3; 8 nucleotides agree with TRBD2. The CDR3 spans 14 residues. Germline V gene sequence: CDR1 LNHDA, CDR2 SQIVND (reference sequence). The CDR3 protein is CASSPRTSTDTQYF. The CDR3 region has the DNA TGTGCCAGTAGTCCCCGGACTAGCACGGATACGCAGTATTTT. The complete variable domain, with remaining parts taken from reference TRBV19 and TRBJ2-3, reads DGGITQSPKYLFRKEGQNVTLSCEQNLNHDAMYWYRQDPGQGLRLIYYSQIVNDFQKGDIAEGYSVSREKKESFPLTVTSAQKNPTAFYLCASSPRTSTDTQYFGPGTRLTVL.

The rearrangement links TRBV9 to TRBJ1-3; D might be TRBD1 (5 bases). Germline values: CDR1 SGDLS, CDR2 YYNGEE. The CDR3 is 17 amino acids. Deletions cut 0 bases from V and 4 bases from J, with 17 bases between. Here the CDR3 DNA reads TGTGCCAGCAGCGTAGTGGCCGGGGGACGGTTGGGAAACACCATATATTTT. Protein product: CASSVVAGGRLGNTIYF.

The J gene is TRBJ1-3, the V gene TRBV6-1; a weak D match, TRBD1 (5 bases). The CDR3 spans 17 residues. Germline CDR1 is MNHNS and CDR2 is SASEGT. Trimming removed 4 bases from V and 0 bases from J, with 16 bases in between. The CDR3 region is CASSGGHRLHSGNTIYF. In nucleotides, the CDR3 is TGTGCCAGCAGTGGGGGTCACAGGCTCCACTCTGGAAACACCATATATTTT.

This clone was recorded a few times. This rearrangement joins TRBV29-1 to TRBJ1-1; tentatively, D is TRBD1 (5 bases). Deletions cut 7 bases from V and 11 bases from J, with 14 bases between. CDR1 is SQVTM and CDR2 is ANQGSEA in the germline V gene. The CDR3 extends over 10 amino acids. This CDR3 is CSALTAIAFF. The CDR3, as DNA: TGCAGCGCCCTGACAGCGATCGCTTTCTTT.

The chain couples TRBV6-1 to TRBJ1-5; 7 bases are a match to TRBD1. Trimming at V came to 2 bases and at J to 1 base, leaving 2 bases not matched to a gene. Germline V gives CDR1 MNHNS, CDR2 SASEGT. This CDR3 has 15 amino acids. CDR3 nucleotides: TGTGCCAGCAGTGAAACGACAGGGAGCAATCAGCCCCAGCATTTT. Residues: CASSETTGSNQPQHF.

This CDR3 reads CASSQSTRGHTEAFF. The CDR3 nucleotides are TGTGCCAGCAGCCAATCTACCAGGGGGCACACTGAAGCTTTCTTT. The chain joins TRBV6-5 to TRBJ1-1, with TRBD1 matching 8 bases. From germline, CDR1 is MNHEY and CDR2 SVGAGI. This CDR3 region has 15 residues. Trimming at V came to 6 bases and at J to 3 bases, leaving 9 bases not matched to a gene.

J is TRBJ1-2 and V is TRBV9; a possible D gene is TRBD1 (5 bases). There are 16 residues in the CDR3. Trimming removed 4 bases from V and 4 bases from J, with 20 bases in between. Germline loops: CDR1 SGDLS, CDR2 YYNGEE. The CDR3 nucleotides read TGTGCCAGCAGCTCGAGCCCCAACAGGCGGCTCTATGGCTACACCTTC. Translating gives CASSSSPNRRLYGYTF.

The chain recombines TRBV20-1 with TRBJ1-1, with 8 positions matching TRBD1. After removal of 6 bases from V and 5 bases from J, the junction contained 2 bases not matched to a gene. The CDR3 has 11 residues. Germline CDR1 is DFQATT and CDR2 is SNEGSKA (reference sequence). DNA of the CDR3: TGCAGTGCCACAGGGGGAACTGAAGCTTTCTTT. This gives the protein CSATGGTEAFF.

V and J are TRBV5-1 and TRBJ2-2; D is undetermined. The V end was cut by 0 bases, the J end by 0 bases, with 6 bases between. From germline, CDR1 is SGHRS and CDR2 YFSETQ. This CDR3 is 15 amino acids long. The chain's CDR3 is CASSLASANTGELFF. The CDR3 DNA is TGCGCCAGCAGCTTGGCGTCCGCGAACACCGGGGAGCTGTTTTTT. The full variable domain, its missing parts supplied by reference TRBV5-1 and TRBJ2-2, is KAGVTQTPRYLIKTRGQQVTLSCSPISGHRSVSWYQQTPGQGLQFLFEYFSETQRNKGNFPGRFSGRQFSNSRSEMNVSTLELGDSALYLCASSLASANTGELFFGEGSRLTVL.

This chain links TRBV7-9 with TRBJ2-1; 13 nucleotides match TRBD2. The CDR3 length is 16 residues. The J segment lost 7 bases and the V segment lost 3 bases, leaving 6 bases of the junction unmatched. The germline CDR1 and CDR2 sequences are SEHNR and FQNEAQ (reference sequence). CDR3 in DNA: TGTGCCAGCAGCTTCGGACTAGCGGGAGATCGGAATGAGCAGTTCTTC. Protein sequence: CASSFGLAGDRNEQFF.

The J gene is TRBJ2-3, the V gene TRBV10-3; TRBD2 matches 12 bases. Germline CDR1 ENHRY, CDR2 SYGVKD. V gave up 5 bases and J gave up 0 bases; unmatched junction bases: 9. The CDR3 length is 18 residues. The CDR3 DNA reads TGTGCCATCAGTCTGGTGCTAGCGGGGGGGCGTAGCACAGATACGCAGTATTTT. This translates into CAISLVLAGGRSTDTQYF.

V usage is TRBV7-2 and J usage is TRBJ2-6; perhaps TRBD1 as D (5 bases). The length of the CDR3 is 14 residues. The germline gives CDR1 SGHTA, CDR2 FQGNSA. V was trimmed by 6 bases and J by 5 bases, leaving 11 bases between them. The CDR3 sequence: CASRWGDRANVLTF. CDR3 coding DNA: TGTGCCAGCAGATGGGGCGATAGGGCCAACGTCCTGACTTTC.

This rearrangement joins TRBV2 to TRBJ2-4, with 12 bases lining up with TRBD2. The trim removed 6 bases at V and 7 bases at J, leaving 16 bases unmatched. Per the germline V gene, CDR1 is SNHLY and CDR2 is FYNNEI. This CDR3 region has 18 residues. The CDR3 region is CASSPRWLAGGPSNIQYF. The CDR3 DNA follows: TGTGCCAGCAGCCCCAGGTGGCTAGCGGGGGGGCCATCGAACATTCAGTACTTC.

The chain recombines TRBV4-1 with TRBJ2-7, with D possibly matching TRBD2 (5 bases). V was shortened by 0 bases and J by 3 bases, with 9 bases between the two germline ends. Germline CDR1 and CDR2: MGHRA and YSYEKL. The CDR3 is made up of 14 amino acids. In nucleotides, the CDR3 is TGCGCCAGCAGCCAAGATGGACTCCTCTACGAGCAGTACTTC. Amino acids: CASSQDGLLYEQYF.

This clone appeared a few times. The V gene is TRBV5-5, the J gene TRBJ2-6; 10 bases agree with TRBD2. The CDR3 extends over 16 amino acids. The germline CDR1 and CDR2 sequences are SGHKS and YYEKEE (reference sequence). With 4 bases clipped from V and 3 bases from J, the junction kept 4 bases outside the gene matches. Here the CDR3 DNA reads TGTGCCAGCAGCCTGCGGACTAGCGGTGGGGCCAACGTCCTGACTTTC. It is translated as CASSLRTSGGANVLTF.

This clone was observed a single time. This chain connects TRBV6-6 to TRBJ1-5; D not resolved. Trimming pared 3 bases from V and 7 bases from J, leaving 13 bases between. CDR1 and CDR2 from the germline V gene are MNHNY and SVGAGI (reference sequence). This CDR3 has 14 amino acids. The CDR3 reads CASSYGVSGQPQHF. In DNA form, the CDR3 reads TGTGCCAGCAGTTATGGGGTGAGCGGGCAGCCCCAGCATTTT.

For the CDR3, the DNA is TGTGCCAGCTCACCAGGAAACAGGGTATCAGATACGCAGTATTTT. Amino acids: CASSPGNRVSDTQYF. The chain is built from TRBV18 and TRBJ2-3; tentative D call: TRBD1 (6 bases). The germline CDR1 and CDR2 sequences are KGHSH and LQKENI. The CDR3 consists of 15 residues. Trimming left V 2 bases short and J 4 bases short, with 13 bases between.

The J gene is TRBJ1-1, the V gene TRBV27; 7 nucleotides match TRBD1. The CDR3 covers 13 residues. V was clipped by 7 bases and J by 6 bases; unmatched bases: 8. Germline V gives CDR1 MNHEY, CDR2 SMNVEV (reference sequence). The CDR3 DNA reads as TGTGCCAGCAAAAGACAGGGCGTCGCTGAAGCTTTCTTT. This gives the protein CASKRQGVAEAFF.

This clone was observed once. This sequence joins TRBV28 and TRBJ2-7, with TRBD2 as a possible D gene (5 bases). V lost 2 bases and J 4 bases, leaving 27 bases between the germline ends. The CDR3 has 19 amino acids. Germline V gene lookup returns CDR1 MDHEN and CDR2 SYDVKM. CDR3 sequence reads: CASSLGLLRNDFGIYEQYF. The CDR3 DNA sequence: TGTGCCAGCAGTTTAGGCTTGTTGCGGAACGACTTCGGGATATACGAGCAGTACTTC.

The V and J genes are TRBV29-1 and TRBJ2-7; tentative D call: TRBD2 (6 bases). V was trimmed by 4 bases and J by 2 bases, leaving 9 bases between them. The CDR3 loop spans 12 amino acids. Germline V gene data show CDR1 as SQVTM and CDR2 as ANQGSEA. The CDR3 bases are TGCAGCGTTGGAGGGACTCCCTACGAGCAGTACTTC. Protein: CSVGGTPYEQYF.